This record covers a single T cell receptor beta chain. The data originate from a study of T cells in Graves' hyperthyroidism and ophthalmopathy. TCR beta CDR3 regions were amplified from RNA transcripts. The HTBI primer set drove a first-round RT-PCR of the TCR CDR3. TCRdb analysed the multiplex PCR reads with MiXCR anew, one entry per CDR3 protein. The table lists approximately 400,000 distinct CDR3 sequences, approximately 18% of them singletons. The CDR3 has 16 residues. Germline assignment: CDR1 SGHAT and CDR2 FQNNGV. Trimming at V came to 5 bases and at J to 6 bases, leaving 12 bases not matched to a gene.

The V and J genes are TRBV11-2 and TRBJ1-1; 10 nucleotides align to TRBD1. The sequence derives from a young man with Graves' ophthalmopathy. The specimen was blood. The CDR3 DNA is TGTGCCAGCAGCCTACGGACAGGGGGAAGGAGGGCTGAAGCTTTCTTT. Amino acid sequence: CASSLRTGGRRAEAFF.